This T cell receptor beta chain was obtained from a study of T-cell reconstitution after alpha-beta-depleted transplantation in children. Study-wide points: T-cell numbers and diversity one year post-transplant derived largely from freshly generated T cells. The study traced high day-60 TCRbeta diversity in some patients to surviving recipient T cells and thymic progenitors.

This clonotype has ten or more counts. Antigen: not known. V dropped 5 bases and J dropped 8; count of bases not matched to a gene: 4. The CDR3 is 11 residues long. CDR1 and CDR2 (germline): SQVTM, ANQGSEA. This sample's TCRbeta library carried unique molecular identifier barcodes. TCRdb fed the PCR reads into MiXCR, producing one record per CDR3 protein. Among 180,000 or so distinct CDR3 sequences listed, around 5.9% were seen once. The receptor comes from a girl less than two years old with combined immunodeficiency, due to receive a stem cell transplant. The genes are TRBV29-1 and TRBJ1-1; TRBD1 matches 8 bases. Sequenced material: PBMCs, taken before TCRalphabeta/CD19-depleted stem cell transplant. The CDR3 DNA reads TGCAGCGTTACAGGGGGGAGAGAAGCTTTCTTT. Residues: CSVTGGREAFF.